A selection of T cell receptor beta chains follows, all from one sample in a study of blood T cells in healthy people across ages. TCRdb reanalysed the 5' RACE reads using MiXCR and keeps one entry per CDR3 protein. The profile shows some 850,000 distinct CDR3 sequences, approximately 24% of them singletons. The same data also contributed to another study, on T cells of mothers and their children.

Material for sequencing was blood. These receptors were taken from a boy aged 10-17 years in good health. CDR3s include the opening cysteine and the closing phenylalanine or tryptophan. The D gene is left open where the match is weak. Not every row has a clone size; where given, it reads once, few, many or a size class.

d_gene: .
v_gene: TRBV24-1
j_gene: TRBJ1-4
abundance: few
CDR3aa: CATSDLRGKLFF
CDR3nt: TGCGCCACCAGTGATTTGCGAGGGAAACTGTTTTTT

d_gene: TRBD2
v_gene: TRBV29-1
j_gene: TRBJ2-1
abundance: few
CDR3aa: CSVEVGSGGADEQFF
CDR3nt: TGCAGCGTTGAAGTGGGTAGCGGGGGGGCTGATGAGCAGTTCTTC

d_gene: .
v_gene: TRBV27
j_gene: TRBJ2-5
abundance: .
CDR3aa: CASSPRRQETRYF
CDR3nt: TGTGCCAGCAGCCCCCGCAGACAAGAGACCCGGTACTTC

d_gene: .
v_gene: TRBV2
j_gene: TRBJ2-4
abundance: few
CDR3aa: CASGLAKNIQYF
CDR3nt: TGTGCCAGCGGGCTAGCCAAAAACATTCAGTACTTC

d_gene: .
v_gene: TRBV6-2/TRBV6-3
j_gene: TRBJ2-3
abundance: few
CDR3aa: CASSYLMGSYTDTQYF
CDR3nt: TGTGCCAGCAGTTACCTAATGGGGTCTTACACAGATACGCAGTATTTT

d_gene: .
v_gene: TRBV7-9
j_gene: TRBJ1-2
abundance: .
CDR3aa: CASNTGYRVVDGYTF
CDR3nt: TGTGCCAGCAATACCGGGTACAGGGTGGTGGATGGCTACACCTTC

d_gene: TRBD1
v_gene: TRBV7-9
j_gene: TRBJ1-2
abundance: many
CDR3aa: CASSLQGARGYTF
CDR3nt: TGTGCCAGCAGTTTACAGGGGGCGCGGGGCTACACCTTC

d_gene: .
v_gene: TRBV6-4
j_gene: TRBJ2-6
abundance: few
CDR3aa: CASKPSGANVLTF
CDR3nt: TGTGCCAGCAAACCCTCTGGGGCCAACGTCCTGACTTTC

d_gene: TRBD1
v_gene: TRBV4-2
j_gene: TRBJ1-5
abundance: .
CDR3aa: CASSQGRDRDQPQHF
CDR3nt: TGTGCCAGCAGCCAAGGACGAGACAGGGATCAGCCCCAGCATTTT

d_gene: TRBD1
v_gene: TRBV2
j_gene: TRBJ2-5
abundance: .
CDR3aa: CASMTGDTQYF
CDR3nt: TGTGCCAGCATGACAGGGGATACCCAGTACTTC

d_gene: .
v_gene: TRBV12-3/TRBV12-4
j_gene: TRBJ2-5
abundance: many
CDR3aa: CASSLGVETQYF
CDR3nt: TGTGCCAGCAGTTTAGGTGTTGAGACCCAGTACTTC

d_gene: .
v_gene: TRBV6-1
j_gene: TRBJ2-7
abundance: .
CDR3aa: CASSTSPWGRNGLTYEQYF
CDR3nt: TGTGCCAGCAGCACCTCCCCTTGGGGCCGGAACGGTCTAACCTACGAGCAGTACTTC

d_gene: .
v_gene: TRBV20-1
j_gene: TRBJ2-3
abundance: .
CDR3aa: CSAGPKADTQYF
CDR3nt: TGCAGTGCTGGACCGAAGGCAGATACGCAGTATTTT

d_gene: .
v_gene: TRBV7-2
j_gene: TRBJ1-3
abundance: .
CDR3aa: CAGSAGGGAGNTIYF
CDR3nt: TGTGCCGGCAGCGCGGGTGGAGGGGCTGGAAACACCATATATTTT

d_gene: TRBD2
v_gene: TRBV5-1
j_gene: TRBJ2-1
abundance: .
CDR3aa: CTSSLRTSGGNEQFF
CDR3nt: TGCACCAGCAGCTTGCGGACTAGCGGGGGGAATGAGCAGTTCTTC

d_gene: .
v_gene: TRBV6-2/TRBV6-3
j_gene: TRBJ1-1
abundance: few
CDR3aa: CASRLGTVNTEAFF
CDR3nt: TGTGCCAGCAGACTCGGGACGGTGAACACTGAAGCTTTCTTT

d_gene: .
v_gene: TRBV14
j_gene: TRBJ1-2
abundance: .
CDR3aa: CASSQGPGANYGYTF
CDR3nt: TGTGCCAGCAGCCAAGGTCCGGGGGCTAACTATGGCTACACCTTC

d_gene: .
v_gene: TRBV6-2/TRBV6-3
j_gene: TRBJ2-3
abundance: .
CDR3aa: CASSPRVLTDTQYF
CDR3nt: TGTGCCAGCAGCCCCAGGGTCCTCACAGATACGCAGTATTTT

d_gene: .
v_gene: TRBV11-2
j_gene: TRBJ2-1
abundance: many
CDR3aa: CASSLEAVRRGRARYNEQFF
CDR3nt: TGTGCCAGCAGCTTAGAGGCGGTCAGACGCGGGCGAGCCCGCTACAATGAGCAGTTCTTC

d_gene: .
v_gene: TRBV6-4
j_gene: TRBJ2-3
abundance: .
CDR3aa: CATSPVAGTPDTQYF
CDR3nt: TGTGCCACCTCTCCTGTGGCAGGGACACCCGATACGCAGTATTTT

d_gene: TRBD1
v_gene: TRBV11-1
j_gene: TRBJ2-2
abundance: .
CDR3aa: CASSVDRGGTGELFF
CDR3nt: TGTGCCAGCAGCGTGGACAGGGGTGGCACCGGGGAGCTGTTTTTT

d_gene: .
v_gene: TRBV20-1
j_gene: TRBJ2-5
abundance: few
CDR3aa: CSARIGGLGETQYF
CDR3nt: TGCAGTGCTAGGATCGGAGGGCTCGGGGAGACCCAGTACTTC

d_gene: .
v_gene: TRBV29-1
j_gene: TRBJ1-1
abundance: few
CDR3aa: CSVEDQGSTEAFF
CDR3nt: TGCAGCGTTGAAGACCAGGGATCCACTGAAGCTTTCTTT

d_gene: .
v_gene: TRBV27
j_gene: TRBJ2-1
abundance: .
CDR3aa: CASSLTGNGEQFF
CDR3nt: TGTGCCAGCAGTTTAACGGGGAACGGTGAGCAGTTCTTC

d_gene: TRBD1
v_gene: TRBV2
j_gene: TRBJ2-5
abundance: few
CDR3aa: CASIQGASETQYF
CDR3nt: TGTGCCAGCATCCAGGGGGCCTCAGAGACCCAGTACTTC

d_gene: .
v_gene: TRBV27
j_gene: TRBJ1-6
abundance: .
CDR3aa: CASSLSGAYNSPLHF
CDR3nt: TGTGCCAGCAGTTTATCAGGGGCCTATAATTCACCCCTCCACTTT

d_gene: TRBD1
v_gene: TRBV15
j_gene: TRBJ1-2
abundance: few
CDR3aa: CATSRAAGGGYTF
CDR3nt: TGTGCCACCAGCAGAGCGGCAGGGGGCGGCTACACCTTC

d_gene: .
v_gene: TRBV7-8
j_gene: TRBJ2-5
abundance: .
CDR3aa: CASSFTPGEEETQYF
CDR3nt: TGTGCCAGCAGCTTTACCCCCGGTGAAGAGGAGACCCAGTACTTC

d_gene: TRBD1
v_gene: TRBV6-5
j_gene: TRBJ2-7
abundance: .
CDR3aa: CATSWDRGSYEQYF
CDR3nt: TGTGCCACCTCCTGGGACAGGGGAAGCTACGAGCAGTACTTC

d_gene: TRBD1
v_gene: TRBV7-9
j_gene: TRBJ2-5
abundance: .
CDR3aa: CASSFFTGAETQYF
CDR3nt: TGTGCCAGCAGCTTTTTCACAGGGGCAGAGACCCAGTACTTC

d_gene: TRBD2
v_gene: TRBV4-2
j_gene: TRBJ2-3
abundance: few
CDR3aa: CASSQKAGGQDTQYF
CDR3nt: TGTGCCAGCAGCCAAAAAGCGGGGGGGCAAGATACGCAGTATTTT

d_gene: .
v_gene: TRBV2
j_gene: TRBJ1-3
abundance: few
CDR3aa: CATQGSSGNTIYF
CDR3nt: TGTGCCACCCAGGGGTCCTCTGGAAACACCATATATTTT

d_gene: .
v_gene: TRBV12-5
j_gene: TRBJ2-5
abundance: .
CDR3aa: CASGFNPETQYF
CDR3nt: TGTGCTAGTGGTTTTAACCCGGAGACCCAGTACTTC

d_gene: TRBD2
v_gene: TRBV4-1
j_gene: TRBJ2-3
abundance: .
CDR3aa: CASSPRLAGGATDTQYF
CDR3nt: TGCGCCAGCAGCCCGAGACTAGCGGGGGGTGCCACAGATACGCAGTATTTT

d_gene: TRBD2
v_gene: TRBV5-1
j_gene: TRBJ2-7
abundance: many
CDR3aa: CASRTSGGPYEQYF
CDR3nt: TGCGCCAGCAGAACTAGCGGGGGGCCCTACGAGCAGTACTTC

d_gene: .
v_gene: TRBV2
j_gene: TRBJ2-5
abundance: few
CDR3aa: CASSPVGSLGRTQYF
CDR3nt: TGTGCCAGCAGTCCCGTCGGCTCCCTCGGAAGGACCCAGTACTTC

d_gene: .
v_gene: TRBV7-9
j_gene: TRBJ2-5
abundance: few
CDR3aa: CAWWLKKQYF
CDR3nt: TGTGCCTGGTGGCTCAAGAAGCAGTACTTC

d_gene: TRBD1
v_gene: TRBV5-1
j_gene: TRBJ2-3
abundance: few
CDR3aa: CASSLQGWTDTQYF
CDR3nt: TGCGCCAGCAGCTTACAGGGGTGGACAGATACGCAGTATTTT

d_gene: .
v_gene: TRBV10-3
j_gene: TRBJ1-1
abundance: few
CDR3aa: CAISDTSRGGTEAFF
CDR3nt: TGTGCCATCAGCGACACGAGTCGGGGCGGGACTGAAGCTTTCTTT

d_gene: .
v_gene: TRBV10-1
j_gene: TRBJ2-2
abundance: few
CDR3aa: CASSEIYAGELFF
CDR3nt: TGCGCCAGCAGTGAGATTTATGCCGGGGAGCTGTTTTTT

d_gene: .
v_gene: TRBV12-3/TRBV12-4
j_gene: TRBJ2-5
abundance: few
CDR3aa: CVSSLKAAQYF
CDR3nt: TGTGTCAGCAGTTTAAAGGCAGCCCAGTACTTC

d_gene: TRBD2
v_gene: TRBV20-1
j_gene: TRBJ2-4
abundance: many
CDR3aa: CSAQRGLKNIQYF
CDR3nt: TGCAGTGCTCAGCGGGGTTTAAAAAACATTCAGTACTTC

d_gene: TRBD1
v_gene: TRBV10-3
j_gene: TRBJ1-6
abundance: few
CDR3aa: CAISQATGGISPLHF
CDR3nt: TGTGCCATCAGTCAAGCGACAGGGGGGATTTCACCCCTCCACTTT

d_gene: .
v_gene: TRBV6-2/TRBV6-3
j_gene: TRBJ2-7
abundance: .
CDR3aa: CASSRPTTGYPYEQYF
CDR3nt: TGTGCCAGCAGTCGGCCGACGACAGGTTATCCCTACGAGCAGTACTTC

d_gene: TRBD1
v_gene: TRBV9
j_gene: TRBJ1-1
abundance: .
CDR3aa: CASSDDRGVWPEAFF
CDR3nt: TGTGCCAGCAGCGACGACAGGGGGGTATGGCCTGAAGCTTTCTTT

d_gene: .
v_gene: TRBV10-1
j_gene: TRBJ1-3
abundance: many
CDR3aa: CASSVQGSSGNTIYF
CDR3nt: TGCGCCAGCAGCGTCCAGGGTAGCTCTGGAAACACCATATATTTT

d_gene: .
v_gene: TRBV4-1
j_gene: TRBJ1-2
abundance: .
CDR3aa: CASSSWTVNYGYTF
CDR3nt: TGCGCCAGCAGCTCCTGGACGGTGAACTATGGCTACACCTTC

d_gene: TRBD2
v_gene: TRBV25-1
j_gene: TRBJ2-2
abundance: .
CDR3aa: CASRGTSGRHKNTGELFF
CDR3nt: TGTGCCAGCAGAGGGACTAGCGGGAGACATAAGAACACCGGGGAGCTGTTTTTT

d_gene: TRBD1
v_gene: TRBV4-2
j_gene: TRBJ1-4
abundance: .
CDR3aa: CASSQEGTGNEKLFF
CDR3nt: TGTGCCAGCAGCCAAGAAGGGACAGGGAATGAAAAACTGTTTTTT

d_gene: .
v_gene: TRBV2
j_gene: TRBJ1-3
abundance: .
CDR3aa: CASRRKGPERGNTIYF
CDR3nt: TGTGCCAGCAGACGCAAGGGACCCGAGAGGGGAAACACCATATATTTT

d_gene: .
v_gene: TRBV20-1
j_gene: TRBJ2-6
abundance: many
CDR3aa: CSARVRKGPGANVLTF
CDR3nt: TGCAGTGCTAGAGTGAGGAAAGGGCCCGGGGCCAACGTCCTGACTTTC

d_gene: TRBD2
v_gene: TRBV20-1
j_gene: TRBJ2-5
abundance: few
CDR3aa: CSARGTDGGEQYF
CDR3nt: TGCAGTGCTAGAGGAACGGATGGGGGGGAGCAGTACTTC

d_gene: TRBD1
v_gene: TRBV12-5
j_gene: TRBJ1-1
abundance: .
CDR3aa: CASAHRTGGTEAFF
CDR3nt: TGTGCTAGTGCCCATAGGACAGGGGGGACTGAAGCTTTCTTT

d_gene: .
v_gene: TRBV6-1
j_gene: TRBJ2-5
abundance: .
CDR3aa: CASSEVQDETQYF
CDR3nt: TGTGCCAGCAGTGAAGTCCAGGACGAGACCCAGTACTTC

d_gene: .
v_gene: TRBV4-1
j_gene: TRBJ2-1
abundance: few
CDR3aa: CASSLHGEQFF
CDR3nt: TGCGCCAGCAGCCTCCATGGTGAGCAGTTCTTC